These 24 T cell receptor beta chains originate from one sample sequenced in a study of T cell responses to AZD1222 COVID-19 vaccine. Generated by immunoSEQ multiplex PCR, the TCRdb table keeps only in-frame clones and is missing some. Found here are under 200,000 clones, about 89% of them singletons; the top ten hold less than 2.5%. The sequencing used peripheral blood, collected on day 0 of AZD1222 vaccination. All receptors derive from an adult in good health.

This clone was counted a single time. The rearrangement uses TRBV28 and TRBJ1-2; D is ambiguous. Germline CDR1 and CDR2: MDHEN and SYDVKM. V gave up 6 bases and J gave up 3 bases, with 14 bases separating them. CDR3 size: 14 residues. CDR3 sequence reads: CASRNARVYYGYTF. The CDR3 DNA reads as TGTGCCAGCAGAAATGCACGGGTCTACTATGGCTACACCTTC.

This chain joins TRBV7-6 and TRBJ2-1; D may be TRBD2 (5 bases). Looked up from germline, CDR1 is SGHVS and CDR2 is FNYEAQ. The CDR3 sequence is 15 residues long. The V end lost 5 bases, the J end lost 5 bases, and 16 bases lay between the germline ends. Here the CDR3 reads CASSKIRGSHNEQFF. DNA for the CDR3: TGTGCCAGCAGCAAAATTCGAGGGAGCCACAATGAGCAGTTCTTC.

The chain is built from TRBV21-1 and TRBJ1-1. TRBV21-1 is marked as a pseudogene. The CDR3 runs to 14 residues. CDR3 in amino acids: CASSKAATGSEAFF. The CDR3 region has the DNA TGTGCCAGCAGCAAAGCGGCGACGGGGAGTGAAGCTTTCTTT.

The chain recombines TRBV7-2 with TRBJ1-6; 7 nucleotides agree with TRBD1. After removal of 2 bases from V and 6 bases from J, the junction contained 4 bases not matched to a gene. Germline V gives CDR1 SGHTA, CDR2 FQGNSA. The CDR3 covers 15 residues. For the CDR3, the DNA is TGTGCCAGCAGCTTATTGCGACAGGGTAATTCACCCCTCCACTTT. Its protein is CASSLLRQGNSPLHF.

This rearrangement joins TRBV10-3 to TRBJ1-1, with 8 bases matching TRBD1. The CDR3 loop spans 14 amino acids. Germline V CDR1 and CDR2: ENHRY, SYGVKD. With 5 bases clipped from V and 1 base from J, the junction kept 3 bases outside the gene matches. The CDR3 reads CAISRQGTNTEAFF. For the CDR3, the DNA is TGTGCCATCAGTCGACAGGGGACGAACACTGAAGCTTTCTTT.

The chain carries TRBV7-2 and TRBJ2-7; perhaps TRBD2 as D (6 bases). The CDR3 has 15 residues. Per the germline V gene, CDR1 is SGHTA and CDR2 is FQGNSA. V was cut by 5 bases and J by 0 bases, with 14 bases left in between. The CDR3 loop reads CASSLGGPASYEQYF. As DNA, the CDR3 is TGTGCCAGCAGCCTCGGGGGACCGGCCTCCTACGAGCAGTACTTC.

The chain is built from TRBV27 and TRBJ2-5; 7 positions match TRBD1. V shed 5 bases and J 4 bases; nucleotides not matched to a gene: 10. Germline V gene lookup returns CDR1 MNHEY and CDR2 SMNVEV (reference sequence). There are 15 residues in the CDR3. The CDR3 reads CASSDRQGVGETQYF. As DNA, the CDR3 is TGTGCCAGCAGTGACCGACAGGGTGTGGGAGAGACCCAGTACTTC.

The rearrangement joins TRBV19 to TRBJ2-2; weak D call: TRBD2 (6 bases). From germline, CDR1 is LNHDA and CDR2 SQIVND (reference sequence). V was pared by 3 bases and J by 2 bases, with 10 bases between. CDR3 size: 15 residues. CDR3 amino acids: CASSMKGTNTGELFF. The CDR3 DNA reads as TGTGCCAGTAGTATGAAGGGGACTAACACCGGGGAGCTGTTTTTT.

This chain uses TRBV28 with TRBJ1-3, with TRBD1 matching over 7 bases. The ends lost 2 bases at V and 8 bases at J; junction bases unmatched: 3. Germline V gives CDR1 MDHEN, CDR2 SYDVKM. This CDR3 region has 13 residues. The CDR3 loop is CASSLPQGDTIYF. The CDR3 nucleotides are TGTGCCAGCAGTTTACCTCAGGGGGACACCATATATTTT. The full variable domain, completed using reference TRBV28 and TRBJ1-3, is DVKVTQSSRYLVKRTGEKVFLECVQDMDHENMFWYRQDPGLGLRLIYFSYDVKMKEKGDIPEGYSVSREKKERFSLILESASTNQTSMYLCASSLPQGDTIYFGEGSWLTVV.

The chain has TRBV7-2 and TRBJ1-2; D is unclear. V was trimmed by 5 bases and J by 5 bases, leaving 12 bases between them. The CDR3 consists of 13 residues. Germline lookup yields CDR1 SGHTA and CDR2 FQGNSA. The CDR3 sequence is CASSPSTQYGYTF. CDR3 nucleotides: TGTGCCAGCAGCCCATCTACCCAATATGGCTACACCTTC.

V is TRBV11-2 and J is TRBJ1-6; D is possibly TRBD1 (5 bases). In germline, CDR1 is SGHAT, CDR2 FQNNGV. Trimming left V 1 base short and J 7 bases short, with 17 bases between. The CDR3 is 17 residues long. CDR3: CASSLVPQGPGNSPLHF. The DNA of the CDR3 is TGTGCCAGCAGCTTAGTCCCCCAGGGACCTGGCAATTCACCCCTCCACTTT. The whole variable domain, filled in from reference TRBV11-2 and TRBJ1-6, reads EAGVAQSPRYKIIEKRQSVAFWCNPISGHATLYWYQQILGQGPKLLIQFQNNGVVDDSQLPKDRFSAERLKGVDSTLKIQPAKLEDSAVYLCASSLVPQGPGNSPLHFGNGTRLTVT.

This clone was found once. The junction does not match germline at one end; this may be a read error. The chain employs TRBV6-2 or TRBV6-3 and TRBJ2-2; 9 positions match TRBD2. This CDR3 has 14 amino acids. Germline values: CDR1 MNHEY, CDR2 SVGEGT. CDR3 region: CATSRSGRSGELFF. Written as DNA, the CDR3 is TGTGCCACCAGTCGTAGCGGGAGATCCGGGGAGCTGTTTTTT.

The CDR3 region is CAISEPGTGSTYEQYF. In DNA, the CDR3 is TGTGCCATCAGTGAACCCGGGACAGGGTCAACATACGAGCAGTACTTC. V usage is TRBV10-3 and J usage is TRBJ2-7, with 9 bases aligning to TRBD1. The germline CDR1 and CDR2 sequences are ENHRY and SYGVKD. The CDR3 consists of 16 residues. V shed 3 bases and J 4 bases; nucleotides not matched to a gene: 10.

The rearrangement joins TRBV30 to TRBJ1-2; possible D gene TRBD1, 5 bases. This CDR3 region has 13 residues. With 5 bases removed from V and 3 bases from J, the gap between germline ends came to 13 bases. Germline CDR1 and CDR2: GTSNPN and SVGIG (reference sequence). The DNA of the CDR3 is TGTGCCTGGGTGCCCGGGGGAGACTATGGCTACACCTTC. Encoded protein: CAWVPGGDYGYTF.

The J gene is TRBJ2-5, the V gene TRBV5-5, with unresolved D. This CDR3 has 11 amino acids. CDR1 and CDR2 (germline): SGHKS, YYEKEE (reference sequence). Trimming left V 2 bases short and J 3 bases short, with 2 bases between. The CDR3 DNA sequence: TGTGCCAGCAGCTTTAAAGAGACCCAGTACTTC. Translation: CASSFKETQYF.

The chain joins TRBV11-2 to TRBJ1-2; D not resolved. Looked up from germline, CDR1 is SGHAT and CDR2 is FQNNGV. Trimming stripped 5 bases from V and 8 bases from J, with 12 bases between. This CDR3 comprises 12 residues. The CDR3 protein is CASSGPSGGYTF. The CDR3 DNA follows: TGTGCCAGCAGCGGACCCTCTGGGGGCTACACCTTC. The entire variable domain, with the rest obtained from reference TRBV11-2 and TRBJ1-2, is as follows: EAGVAQSPRYKIIEKRQSVAFWCNPISGHATLYWYQQILGQGPKLLIQFQNNGVVDDSQLPKDRFSAERLKGVDSTLKIQPAKLEDSAVYLCASSGPSGGYTFGSGTRLTVV.

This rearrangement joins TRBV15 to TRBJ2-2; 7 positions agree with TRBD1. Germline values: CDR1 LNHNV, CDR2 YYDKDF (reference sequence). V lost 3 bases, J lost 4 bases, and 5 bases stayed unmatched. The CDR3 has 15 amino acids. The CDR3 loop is CATSRTGPGTGELFF. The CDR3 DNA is TGTGCCACCAGCAGGACAGGGCCGGGCACCGGGGAGCTGTTTTTT.

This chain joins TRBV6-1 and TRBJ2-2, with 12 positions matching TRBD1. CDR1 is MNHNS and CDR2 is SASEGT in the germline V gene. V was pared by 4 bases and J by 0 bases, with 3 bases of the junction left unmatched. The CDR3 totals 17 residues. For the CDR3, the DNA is TGTGCCAGCAGTGCCGGGACAGGGGGCTCGAACACCGGGGAGCTGTTTTTT. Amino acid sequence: CASSAGTGGSNTGELFF.

The CDR3 loop reads CASSLPGLATVDTQYF. CDR3 bases: TGTGCCAGCAGCTTGCCGGGACTAGCGACGGTCGATACGCAGTATTTT. The gene calls are TRBV5-6 and TRBJ2-3; 10 nucleotides match TRBD2. The length of the CDR3 is 16 residues. V lost 1 base and J lost 6; bases outside the gene matches: 8. Germline CDR1 SGHDT, CDR2 YYEEEE.

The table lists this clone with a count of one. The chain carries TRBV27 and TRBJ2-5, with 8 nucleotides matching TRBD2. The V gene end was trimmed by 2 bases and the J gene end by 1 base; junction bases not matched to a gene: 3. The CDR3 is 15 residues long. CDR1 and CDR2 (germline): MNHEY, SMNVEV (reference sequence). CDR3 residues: CASSLGGLGQETQYF. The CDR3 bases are TGTGCCAGCAGTTTAGGGGGACTAGGCCAAGAGACCCAGTACTTC.

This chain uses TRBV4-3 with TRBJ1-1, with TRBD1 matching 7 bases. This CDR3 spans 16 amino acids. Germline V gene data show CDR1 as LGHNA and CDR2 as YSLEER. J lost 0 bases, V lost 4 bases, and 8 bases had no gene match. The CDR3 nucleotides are TGCGCCAGCAGCCCCCAGACAGGGATAATGAACACTGAAGCTTTCTTT. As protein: CASSPQTGIMNTEAFF.

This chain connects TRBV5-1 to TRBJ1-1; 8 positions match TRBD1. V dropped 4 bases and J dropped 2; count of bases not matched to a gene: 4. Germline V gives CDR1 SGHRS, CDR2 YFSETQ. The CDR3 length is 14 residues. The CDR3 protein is CASSLTGGNTEAFF. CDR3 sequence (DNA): TGCGCCAGCAGCCTCACAGGGGGAAACACTGAAGCTTTCTTT. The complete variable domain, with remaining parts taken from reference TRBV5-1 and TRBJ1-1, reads KAGVTQTPRYLIKTRGQQVTLSCSPISGHRSVSWYQQTPGQGLQFLFEYFSETQRNKGNFPGRFSGRQFSNSRSEMNVSTLELGDSALYLCASSLTGGNTEAFFGQGTRLTVV.

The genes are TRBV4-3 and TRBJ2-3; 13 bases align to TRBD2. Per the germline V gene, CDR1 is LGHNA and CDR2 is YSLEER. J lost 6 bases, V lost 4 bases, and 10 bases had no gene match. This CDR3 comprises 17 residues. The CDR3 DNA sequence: TGCGCCAGCAGCCGTGGGACTAGCGGGGACCCGGGGGATACGCAGTATTTT. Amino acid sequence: CASSRGTSGDPGDTQYF.

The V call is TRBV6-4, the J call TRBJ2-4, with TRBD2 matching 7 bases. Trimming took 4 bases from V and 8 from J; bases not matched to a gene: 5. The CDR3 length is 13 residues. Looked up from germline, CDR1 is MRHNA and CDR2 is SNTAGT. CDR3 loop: CASSALAGDIQYF. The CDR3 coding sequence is TGTGCCAGCAGTGCCCTGGCGGGGGACATTCAGTACTTC.